Presented here are 5 T cell receptor beta chains from one specimen sequenced in a study of blood T cell repertoires in COVID-19. Some clones are missing from TCRdb's copy, which holds only in-frame ones; the method was immunoSEQ multiplex PCR. The top ten hold 4.6% of the sample, which has 77,000 or so clones, around 90% seen once. The sample taken for sequencing was peripheral blood. Receptors were obtained from a man in his fifties or sixties with active COVID-19.

The chain has TRBV10-1 and TRBJ1-5, with 8 bases aligning to TRBD1. Germline V gives CDR1 WNHNN, CDR2 SYGVQD (reference sequence). This CDR3 has 17 amino acids. Trimming took 3 bases from V and 4 from J; bases not matched to a gene: 11. CDR3 in amino acids: CASSESGTGEINQPQHF. CDR3 sequence (DNA): TGCGCCAGCAGTGAATCAGGGACAGGAGAAATTAATCAGCCCCAGCATTTT.

This clone has only a few counts. The chain carries TRBV7-9 and TRBJ1-1, with 8 bases matching TRBD1. Germline V gene lookup returns CDR1 SEHNR and CDR2 FQNEAQ (reference sequence). Losses at the gene ends were 5 bases for V and 4 bases for J; bases not matched to a gene: 12. The length of the CDR3 is 16 residues. CDR3 DNA sequence: TGTGCCAGCAGCCCAACAGGGGGGAGTTTTAGCACTGAAGCTTTCTTT. Translating gives CASSPTGGSFSTEAFF. The whole variable domain, filled in from reference TRBV7-9 and TRBJ1-1, reads DTGVSQNPRHKITKRGQNVTFRCDPISEHNRLYWYRQTLGQGPEFLTYFQNEAQLEKSRLLSDRFSAERPKGSFSTLEIQRTEQGDSAMYLCASSPTGGSFSTEAFFGQGTRLTVV.

The chain is built from TRBV21-1 and TRBJ1-5; no DNA check was done on the table's D call, TRBD1. TRBV21-1 represents a pseudogene. This CDR3 has 17 residues. The CDR3 here is CASSKDFEGGRNQPQHF. CDR3 in DNA: TGTGCCAGCAGCAAAGATTTCGAAGGGGGTCGCAATCAGCCCCAGCATTTT.

A single count supports this clone. This rearrangement joins TRBV10-1 to TRBJ2-1; a weak D match, TRBD2 (5 bases). From germline, CDR1 is WNHNN and CDR2 SYGVQD (reference sequence). This CDR3 has 15 amino acids. V lost 0 bases and J 7 bases, leaving 13 bases between the germline ends. The CDR3 sequence is CASSESVYGGNEQFF. In DNA, the CDR3 is TGCGCCAGCAGTGAGTCGGTTTATGGCGGGAATGAGCAGTTCTTC.

As DNA, the CDR3 is TGCAGTGCTAGTCGGGTGGCCCGATGGATGAACACTGAAGCTTTCTTT. Translated, it gives CSASRVARWMNTEAFF. This rearrangement joins TRBV20-1 to TRBJ1-1; D remains ambiguous. Trimming pared 3 bases from V and 0 bases from J, leaving 17 bases between. There are 16 residues in the CDR3. Germline V gene data show CDR1 as DFQATT and CDR2 as SNEGSKA (reference sequence).